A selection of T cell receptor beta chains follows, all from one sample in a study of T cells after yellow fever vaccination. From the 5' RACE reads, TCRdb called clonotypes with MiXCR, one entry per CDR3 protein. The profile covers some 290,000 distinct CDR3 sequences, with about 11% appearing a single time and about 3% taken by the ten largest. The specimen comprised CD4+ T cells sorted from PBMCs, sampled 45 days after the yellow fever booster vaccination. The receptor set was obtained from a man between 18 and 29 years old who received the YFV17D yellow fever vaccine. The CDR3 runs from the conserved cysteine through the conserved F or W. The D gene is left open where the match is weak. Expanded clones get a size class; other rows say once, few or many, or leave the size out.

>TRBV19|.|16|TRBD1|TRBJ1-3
TGTGCCAGTAGTCCCCCGACAGGGCTCGCTGGAAACACCATATATTTT
CASSPPTGLAGNTIYF
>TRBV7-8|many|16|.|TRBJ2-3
TGTGCCAGCAGCTCGGGGACCGCCCTGAGGACAGATACGCAGTATTTT
CASSSGTALRTDTQYF
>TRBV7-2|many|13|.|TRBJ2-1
TGTGCCAGCAGCCCCCAGGGGATCGATGAGCAGTTCTTC
CASSPQGIDEQFF
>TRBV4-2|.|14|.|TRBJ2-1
TGTGCCAGCAGCATACGGGAGTCCTACAATGAGCAGTTCTTC
CASSIRESYNEQFF
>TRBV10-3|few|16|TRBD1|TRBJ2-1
TGTGCCATCAGTGAGACCCAGGGGGCGGGTTACAATGAGCAGTTCTTC
CAISETQGAGYNEQFF
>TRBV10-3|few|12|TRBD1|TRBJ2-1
TGTGCCCTGAGGACAGGGGGCAATGAGCAGTTCTTC
CALRTGGNEQFF
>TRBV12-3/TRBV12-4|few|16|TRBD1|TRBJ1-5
TGTGCCTGTCGGGACAGGAATATTGAGGCGGGTCAGCCCCAGCATTTT
CACRDRNIEAGQPQHF
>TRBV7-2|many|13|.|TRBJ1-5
TGTGCCAGCAGCTTAGACAGGGAACAGCCCCAGCATTTT
CASSLDREQPQHF
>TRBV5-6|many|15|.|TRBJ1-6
TGTGCCAGCAGCCCGGACGGAGGCTATAATTCACCCCTCCACTTT
CASSPDGGYNSPLHF
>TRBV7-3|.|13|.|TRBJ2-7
TGTGCCAGCAGCTTAGGTGTGGGCTGGGAGCAGTACTTC
CASSLGVGWEQYF
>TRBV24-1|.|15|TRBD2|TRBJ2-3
TGTGCCACCAGTGATACTAGCGGGGGGGCTAATACGCAGTATTTT
CATSDTSGGANTQYF
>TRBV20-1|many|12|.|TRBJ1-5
TGCAGTGCTAGGAGGAGCAATCAGCCCCAGCATTTT
CSARRSNQPQHF
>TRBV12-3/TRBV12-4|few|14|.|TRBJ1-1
TGTGCCAGCAGTACCGACGGGACGAACACTGAAGCTTTCTTT
CASSTDGTNTEAFF
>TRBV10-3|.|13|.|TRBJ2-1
TGTGCCATCAGTGAGGAATACAACAATGAGCAGTTCTTC
CAISEEYNNEQFF
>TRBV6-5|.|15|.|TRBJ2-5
TGTGCCAGCACCGCTCCCGGGGACGACCAAGAGACCCAGTACTTC
CASTAPGDDQETQYF
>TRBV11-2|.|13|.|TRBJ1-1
TGTGCCAGCAGCTTCTTAAGTCGCCCTGAAGCTTTCTTT
CASSFLSRPEAFF
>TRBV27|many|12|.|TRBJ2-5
TGTGCCAGCAGCCTAACAGGGAAGACCCAGTACTTC
CASSLTGKTQYF
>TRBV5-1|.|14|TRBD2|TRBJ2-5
TGCGCCAGCAGCTTCGGGAGGAGCCAAGAGACCCAGTACTTC
CASSFGRSQETQYF
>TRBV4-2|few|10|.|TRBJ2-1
TGTGCCAGCGGATACAATGAGCAGTTCTTC
CASGYNEQFF
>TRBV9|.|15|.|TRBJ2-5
TGTGCCAGCAGCGTAGCTTTGGGGGGGCGAGAGACCCAGTACTTC
CASSVALGGRETQYF
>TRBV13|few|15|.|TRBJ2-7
TGTGCCAGCAGCCCCGGAGGCCGGGGCTCCTACGAGCAGTACTTC
CASSPGGRGSYEQYF
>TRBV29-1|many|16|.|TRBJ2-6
TGCAGCGTTGAGAGGGACACTGACTCTGGGGCCAACGTCCTGACTTTC
CSVERDTDSGANVLTF
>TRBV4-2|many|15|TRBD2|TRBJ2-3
TGTGCCAGCAGCCAAGGCCCGGGAGGGGCAGATACGCAGTATTTT
CASSQGPGGADTQYF
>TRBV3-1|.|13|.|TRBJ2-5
TGTGCCAGCAGCCAAGGAGGGGGACCGATCCAGTACTTC
CASSQGGGPIQYF
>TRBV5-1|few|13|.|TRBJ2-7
TGCGCCAGCAGTCAACAGATGTCCTACGAGCAGTACTTC
CASSQQMSYEQYF
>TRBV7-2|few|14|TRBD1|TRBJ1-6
TGTGCCAGCAGCTCCGACAGGGTATTATCGGCCCTCCACTTT
CASSSDRVLSALHF
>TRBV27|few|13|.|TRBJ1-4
TGTGCCAGCAGTTTACCCCCTAATGAAAAACTGTTTTTT
CASSLPPNEKLFF
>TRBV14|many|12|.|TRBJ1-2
TGTGCCAGCAGCCAACAGGGATATGGCTACACCTTC
CASSQQGYGYTF
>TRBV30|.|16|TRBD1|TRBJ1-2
TGTGCCTGGACCCTGTTGAGACAGGGGGCGGGGTATGGCTACACCTTC
CAWTLLRQGAGYGYTF
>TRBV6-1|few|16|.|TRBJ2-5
TGTGCCAGCAACGAACTGGGCACATCGGGCTGGGAGACCCAGTACTTC
CASNELGTSGWETQYF
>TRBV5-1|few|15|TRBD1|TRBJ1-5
TGCGCCAGCAGCTTTCTTGGACAGGGGGATCAGCCCCAGCATTTT
CASSFLGQGDQPQHF
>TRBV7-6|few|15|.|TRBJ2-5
TGTGCCAGCAGCTTAGGGGGGGGCCAGACCCGGGCCCAGTACTTC
CASSLGGGQTRAQYF
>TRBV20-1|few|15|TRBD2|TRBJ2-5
TGCAGTGCTATCCGGAGCGGGGGGGCATCCGAGACCCAGTACTTC
CSAIRSGGASETQYF
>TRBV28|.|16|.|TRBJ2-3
TGTGCCAGCAGTTTGGGGTTGTGGAGTTCCACAGATACGCAGTATTTT
CASSLGLWSSTDTQYF
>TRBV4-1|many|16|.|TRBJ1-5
TGCGCCAGCAGCCAAATAGGCGGAGTTGCAGAACAGCCCCAGCATTTT
CASSQIGGVAEQPQHF
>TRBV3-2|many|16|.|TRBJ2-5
TGTGCCAGCAGCCAAGCTAGGGACAGGGTAAAAGAGACCCAGTACTTC
CASSQARDRVKETQYF
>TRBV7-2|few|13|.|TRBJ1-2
TGTGCCAGCAGCTTCGGCCGGACCTATGGCTACACCTTC
CASSFGRTYGYTF
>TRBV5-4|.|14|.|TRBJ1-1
TGTGCCAGCAGCGGACGTGGCGTGATCACTGAAGCTTTCTTT
CASSGRGVITEAFF
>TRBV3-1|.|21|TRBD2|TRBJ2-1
TGTGCCAGCAGCCACCCCGGAGGGGGACTAGCGGGGGGATTCTCCTACAATGAGCAGTTCTTC
CASSHPGGGLAGGFSYNEQFF
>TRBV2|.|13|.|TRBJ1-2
TGTGCCAGCAGTGAGGTCAGCCACTATGGCTACACCTTC
CASSEVSHYGYTF
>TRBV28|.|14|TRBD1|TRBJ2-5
TGTGCCAGCAGAGTAGGGACAGCGCAAGAGACCCAGTACTTC
CASRVGTAQETQYF
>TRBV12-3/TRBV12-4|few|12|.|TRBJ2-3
TGTGCCAGCACCCTGGATCCAGATACGCAGTATTTT
CASTLDPDTQYF